The TCR beta chain described here comes from a study of cytomegalovirus exposure and HLA in healthy donors (TCRdb year 2017). Background on the whole study: In an earlier analysis of under 750 of the donors, approximately 300 Gb of sequence data and 117 million unique TCR beta sequences from about 179 million T cells were reported. Roughly 300 gigabases of sequencing data and roughly 81 million unique TCR sequences made up an early release that covered 500 to 650 HLA-typed donors. Of the approximately 400 genotyped donors, approximately 83% fell in the genetic ancestry cluster associated with self-reported Caucasian donors. The study was designed to test whether signatures of past pathogen exposure could be identified by cataloging public T cell receptors. Using immunosequencing, the study profiled T cell repertoires from 640 or so subjects and related those repertoires to cytomegalovirus serostatus. Besides the first cohort of approximately 670 subjects, a separate validation cohort made up of over 100 different subjects was used. High-throughput TCR immunosequencing, statistical association of individual TCRs with disease status, and machine learning were combined to predict cytomegalovirus infection status. A later analysis re-examined previously published TCR beta repertoires from 610 or so donors and added high-resolution HLA genotyping to investigate patterns of TCR occurrence. Rather than drawing on any new phenotypic data, the later analysis identified candidate immune exposures from TCR beta sequences and the way those sequences occurred across donors. To decide whether each TCR beta V gene segment behaved as functional or pseudogenic, an earlier analysis of some 580 of the donors relied on high-throughput TCR beta sequencing. Alongside the repertoire data, information on donor age, sex, ethnicity and CMV serostatus was compiled. A later genetic analysis used genome-wide SNP genotypes for about three fifths of the roughly 700 donors, treating that subset as a discovery cohort. Every discovery cohort repertoire had been produced on one sequencing platform. HLA typing covered class I and class II loci at four-digit resolution. The number of donors typed differed by locus, with 629-630 for A, B, C, DRB1 and DQB1, around 500 for DQA1, 600 to 610 for DPA1, and around 460 for DPB1. Because of strong linkage in the cohort, roughly 5 DR-DQ haplotypes were treated as single units for association and clustering. Among about 400 genotyped donors of the cohort, an average of about 240,000 unique TCR beta nucleotide sequences was sequenced per donor, of which about 18% were non-productive.

V is cut by 4 bases and J by 7 bases, and the space between the germline ends is 20 bases. The CDR3 numbers 17 residues from cysteine through phenylalanine. This entry keeps only the CDR3 DNA: 51 bases, framed from base 1. For CDR1 and CDR2, the germline V gene lists SGHTA and FQGNSA. Paper-wide results and their limitations: An earlier analysis of approximately 570 of the donors showed that most TCR beta V segments appeared in productive rearrangements either about 87% or about 30% of the time, which broadly matched IMGT annotations. A further reported finding was that TCR beta sequences accurately predicted the HLA-A and HLA-B alleles for most subjects in the first cohort. Immune exposure information for the cohort was limited to CMV serostatus. Linkage disequilibrium might explain the correlated functional status among segregating V segments, but an unknown experimental factor could not be ruled out. In vitro tests confirmed that a few of the cytomegalovirus-associated TCR beta chains recognize cytomegalovirus antigens. Because HLA typing was missing for some donors at each locus, association tests included only the typed subset. The 87-base-pair reads could not distinguish some IMGT-functional V segments, including TRBV6-2 and TRBV6-3, so those segments were excluded. In a later genetic analysis, fewer N-insertions in productive TCRs were reported among donors in an Asian-associated ancestry cluster than the 666-donor mean. Strong co-occurrence of HLA alleles, especially DR and DQ, made assigning TCR associations to individual alleles difficult. Approximately 18 rarely observed V segments, including chromosome 9 orphons, were excluded from the earlier analysis of several hundred of the donors because counts were too low. In a later analysis, several top co-occurrence clusters were reported to appear linked to parvovirus B19, influenza, CMV and Epstein-Barr virus. In a later analysis, 16,951 TCR beta sequences were associated with specific HLA alleles at a false discovery rate of 0.05. The cohort was sequenced for TCR beta chains only, and without alpha or paired-chain data the features that could be detected were limited. According to the authors, the approach could potentially be generalized to other disease states and immunological phenotypes. The classifier was reported to diagnose cytomegalovirus status with high specificity and sensitivity in both the original cohort and the validation cohort. The study listed approximately 160 TCR beta chains as associated with cytomegalovirus. A later analysis found that most CMV-associated TCR beta chains appeared HLA-restricted, with HLA associations seemingly driven largely by CMV exposure. Presence/absence analyses assumed roughly uniform sequencing depth across donors, an assumption that may not hold. In a later analysis, HLA-associated TCR beta chains were found to be more clonally expanded and to have lower generation probabilities than equally common non-associated chains. According to a later analysis, TCR association rates differed among HLA loci, with DRB1 alleles showing the most associated TCRs and HLA-C alleles showing the fewest. A cluster of highly shared sequence variants was judged likely to represent a technical artifact of the sequencing pipeline. V-gene and J-gene trimming of TCR beta chains was associated with a missense DCLRE1C variant in a later genetic analysis, and the association was replicated in an independent cohort. Across donors, most TCR sequences were observed very rarely, whereas some public TCRs were present in many individuals.

A remark on this clone: No cognate antigen has been identified for it. Base-call qualities are not available, and no considerably larger clone is one nucleotide away.

In total, 600 or so healthy bone marrow donors made up the cohort. Cohort members were all nominally healthy when sampled, although unrecorded immune exposures were likely present. The donor tested CMV seronegative and was one of the 352 seronegative cohort members. Each donor provided a peripheral blood sample, and peripheral blood mononuclear cells were used for TCR beta sequencing. The Qiagen DNeasy Blood Extraction Kit was used to extract genomic DNA from the blood cell samples. The protocol used for the library was the immunoSEQ multiplex PCR assay. A mixture of 60 forward primers for TCR Vbeta segments and 13 reverse primers for TCR Jbeta segments was used in the multiplex PCR. A multiplex PCR assay on genomic DNA amplified the CDR3 region of rearranged TCR beta genes. Amplified TCR beta libraries were sequenced as 87-base-pair reads on the Illumina HiSeq System. The study's own analysis went as follows. A later analysis counted about 82 million unique TCR beta chains across the 640 or so repertoires, and roughly 10 million of these chains were shared by at least two donors. Raw reads were error-corrected and collapsed into unique sequences by a nearest-neighbor algorithm in which closely related sequences were merged to remove PCR and sequencing errors. Alignment of CDR3 sequences to IMGT reference sequences was used to assign V, D and J gene segments. Each retained sequence needed at least a six-nucleotide match to both a V gene segment and a J gene segment. Rearrangements were classified as productive when the CDR3 lacked stop codons and remained in frame with V and J, and all other rearrangements were classified as non-productive. CDR3 was defined according to IMGT convention as the region running from the second conserved V-encoded cysteine to the conserved J-encoded phenylalanine. In an earlier analysis of approximately 590 of the donors, sequences lacking an unambiguous match to a single V gene segment were excluded. An earlier analysis of about 590 of the donors classified V segments as functional when productive rearrangements were above 56.7% and as segregating when the standard deviation between donors was above 5%. A statistical classification framework was built for diagnosing cytomegalovirus status from the catalog of TCR beta chain sequences. In a later analysis, V and J genes were assigned by comparing TCR nucleotide sequences against IMGT/GENE-DB human TR gene sequences. Using the TCRdist pipeline, a later analysis assigned CDR3 sequences along with most-parsimonious VDJ recombination scenarios. In a later analysis, each TCR beta chain was defined by its CDR3 amino acid sequence together with its V-gene family, and reads lacking a unique V-gene family were excluded. In a later analysis, approximately 590 highly shared, low-generation-probability nucleotide sequences were removed to address suspected cross-contamination and a sequencing artifact. A later analysis calculated a clonal expansion index for each public chain from normalized within-repertoire ranks of inferred template counts. A later analysis computed generation probabilities with a VDJ recombination model fitted to out-of-frame rearrangements, and checked the results against IGoR. In a later analysis, hypergeometric tests were used to score TCR-TCR, TCR-HLA and TCR-CMV co-occurrence, with a repertoire-size bias correction applied to TCR pairs. False discovery rates were estimated in a later analysis by permuting HLA or CMV assignments 20 times. A later analysis grouped co-occurring TCRs with DBSCAN, adding TCRdist sequence similarity when clustering within HLA-allele-positive subsets. Co-occurrence clustering excluded repertoires with fewer than 30,000 or more than 120,000 public chains, plus five with anomalous nucleotide sharing. The table was pulled from immuneACCESS by TCRdb, which kept in-frame rearrangements only. Such tables lose some clones; where checked, under half of the loss comes from unresolved V genes, and the rest has no known cause. The V and J calls and clone size come from that table; D and trimming were worked out from the DNA. This sample has around 140,000 clones in its table, and roughly 80% of those were observed once. The ten largest clones capture approximately 3.2% of the sample.

The TCR comes from a man aged 35 to 55 in good health and CMV-seronegative. Material: PBMCs. This sequence uses TRBV7-2 and TRBJ1-6; possibly the D gene is TRBD1, per 5 matching bases. The CDR3 region: CASSSGHVQELNSPLHF. The bases read TGTGCCAGCAGCTCCGGACATGTTCAGGAGTTGAATTCACCCCTCCACTTT.